The 23 T cell receptor beta chains given below trace back to one sample, sequenced in a study of blood T cell repertoires in COVID-19 (dated by TCRdb to 2020 to 2021). The library was produced with the immunoSEQ multiplex PCR assay. The source is immuneACCESS, and TCRdb retained only in-frame sequences with V and J called. Part of the clones is not carried over; for the studies checked, unresolved V genes explain less than half of this, and the remainder is unexplained. Here the sample has 150,000 to 200,000 clones; 65% to 90% occur a single time. The ten largest clonotypes hold over 7% of the sample. Source material: peripheral blood. The receptor set was obtained from a man aged 50 or older with active or convalescent COVID-19.

The J gene is TRBJ1-5, the V gene TRBV28; TRBD1 matches at 10 bases. CDR3 length equals 16 residues. J gave up 0 bases and V 6 bases, and 5 bases lay outside the gene matches. Germline CDR1 is MDHEN and CDR2 is SYDVKM. This CDR3 reads CASSPGTGDSNQPQHF. The CDR3 DNA is TGTGCCAGCAGCCCCGGGACAGGGGATAGCAATCAGCCCCAGCATTTT.

This chain connects TRBV9 to TRBJ1-1, with 7 bases matching TRBD1. V shed 3 bases and J 4 bases; nucleotides not matched to a gene: 9. The CDR3 is 15 amino acids. Germline assignment: CDR1 SGDLS and CDR2 YYNGEE. The CDR3 DNA reads TGTGCCAGCAGCGCACCGACAGGGATGGCCACTGAAGCTTTCTTT. Protein product: CASSAPTGMATEAFF.

The chain employs TRBV6-5 and TRBJ1-1; TRBD1 is a possible D gene (6 bases). Deletions cut 7 bases from V and 4 bases from J, with 13 bases between. Germline V gene sequence: CDR1 MNHEY, CDR2 SVGAGI. This CDR3 is built from 13 residues. The DNA for the CDR3 is TGTGCCAGCACCGTGGGGGGGGCCACTGAAGCTTTCTTT. Amino acid sequence: CASTVGGATEAFF.

The chain recombines TRBV6-2 or TRBV6-3 with TRBJ1-1; D is possibly TRBD1 (5 bases). Trimming stripped 4 bases from V and 1 base from J, with 10 bases between. This CDR3 region has 14 residues. The germline V gene encodes CDR1 MNHEY and CDR2 SVGEGT. In DNA, the CDR3 is TGTGCCAGCAGTTTATCCGGGGGGAACACTGAAGCTTTCTTT. The encoded protein is CASSLSGGNTEAFF.

The V call is TRBV2, the J call TRBJ2-3; D is perhaps TRBD2 (5 bases). The CDR3 spans 13 residues. The germline CDR1 and CDR2 sequences are SNHLY and FYNNEI. V lost 6 bases, J lost 2 bases, and 9 bases lay in between. The CDR3 sequence: CASRNGVTDTQYF. The CDR3 coding sequence is TGTGCCAGCAGGAACGGGGTCACAGATACGCAGTATTTT.

This clone was counted once. The gene calls are TRBV30 and TRBJ2-5, with 9 bases fitting TRBD2. Per germline, CDR1 GTSNPN and CDR2 SVGIG (reference sequence). The V gene end was trimmed by 0 bases and the J gene end by 5 bases; junction bases not matched to a gene: 1. The CDR3 has 13 amino acids. CDR3 amino acids: CAWSVLAGETQYF. The CDR3 nucleotides are TGTGCCTGGAGTGTGCTAGCGGGGGAGACCCAGTACTTC.

The chain joins TRBV3-1 (or the pseudogene TRBV3-2) to TRBJ2-2; 7 bases align to TRBD1. J was trimmed by 8 bases and V by 4 bases; bases with no gene match: 7. The CDR3 extends over 14 amino acids. The V gene's germline CDR1 is LGHDT and CDR2 YNNKEL (reference sequence). Written as DNA, the CDR3 is TGTGCCAGCAGCCCGTACAGGGGCGGTGGGGAGCTGTTTTTT. It codes for CASSPYRGGGELFF.

The V and J genes are TRBV7-9 and TRBJ1-2, with unresolved D. The CDR3 spans 14 residues. Between the trimmed V and J ends, which lost 1 base and 2 bases, there was a span of 8 bases. Germline V gene sequence: CDR1 SEHNR, CDR2 FQNEAQ (reference sequence). The CDR3 sequence: CASSLGTGNYGYTF. DNA for the CDR3: TGTGCCAGCAGCTTAGGAACCGGGAACTATGGCTACACCTTC.

CDR3 DNA sequence: TGTGCCAGCAGTTCCTTCCAGGGGGCTCATAGCAATCAGCCCCAGCATTTT. It codes for CASSSFQGAHSNQPQHF. The chain is built from TRBV6-2 or TRBV6-3 and TRBJ1-5, with 8 positions matching TRBD1. Trimming cost V 4 bases and J 0 bases; bases outside gene matches: 8. The CDR3 extends over 17 amino acids. The germline CDR1 and CDR2 sequences are MNHEY and SVGEGT.

V usage is TRBV12-5 and J usage is TRBJ1-4, with TRBD1 as a possible D gene (5 bases). The germline V gene has CDR1 LGHNT and CDR2 FRNRAP. The V end lost 5 bases, the J end lost 7 bases, and 17 bases lay between the germline ends. The CDR3 length is 15 residues. The CDR3 DNA reads TGTGCTAGTGGTCCCCGTTCGGGACTCGGTGAAAAACTGTTTTTT. Translating it yields CASGPRSGLGEKLFF.

The V and J genes are TRBV28 and TRBJ1-2; D is perhaps TRBD1 (6 bases). V lost 4 bases to trimming and J lost 6 bases, with 15 bases between them. This CDR3 spans 14 amino acids. Per the germline V gene, CDR1 is MDHEN and CDR2 is SYDVKM. CDR3 in amino acids: CASSSPSEGDGYTF. CDR3 DNA: TGTGCCAGCAGTTCACCTAGTGAGGGGGATGGCTACACCTTC.

V and J are TRBV11-1 and TRBJ2-7; 9 bases line up with TRBD1. V trimming: 10 bases; J trimming: 0 bases; junction bases outside the gene matches: 4. Germline values: CDR1 SGHAT, CDR2 FQDESV (reference sequence). The CDR3 covers 13 residues. The CDR3 loop reads CATGTGRSYEQYF. In DNA form, the CDR3 reads TGTGCCACAGGGACAGGGCGCTCCTACGAGCAGTACTTC.

This clone has a single count. This chain connects TRBV3-1 (or the pseudogene TRBV3-2) to TRBJ2-4; 8 bases map to TRBD2. Per germline, CDR1 LGHDT and CDR2 YNNKEL (reference sequence). After removal of 3 bases from V and 9 bases from J, the junction contained 10 bases not matched to a gene. CDR3 length equals 15 residues. As DNA, the CDR3 is TGTGCCAGCAGCCACACTGGACTAGCCGTTGGCATTCAGTACTTC. Encoded protein: CASSHTGLAVGIQYF.

The chain employs TRBV3-1 (or the pseudogene TRBV3-2) and TRBJ1-2; D uncertain. The germline V gene encodes CDR1 LGHDT and CDR2 YNNKEL (reference sequence). Deletions cut 0 bases from V and 0 bases from J, with 8 bases between. The CDR3 is 15 residues long. The DNA of the CDR3 is TGTGCCAGCAGCCAAGATTTGCGATCTAACTATGGCTACACCTTC. Translated, it gives CASSQDLRSNYGYTF.

This sequence joins TRBV6-1 and TRBJ1-6, with D possibly matching TRBD1 (5 bases). V was trimmed by 0 bases and J by 10 bases, leaving 13 bases between them. From germline, CDR1 is MNHNS and CDR2 SASEGT. This CDR3 region has 15 residues. Here the CDR3 DNA reads TGTGCCAGCAGTGAAGCGGGGCGGCAATACTCACCCCTCCACTTT. Translating gives CASSEAGRQYSPLHF.

This rearrangement joins TRBV5-1 to TRBJ1-6; D ambiguous. This CDR3 is 13 amino acids long. Germline CDR1 is SGHRS and CDR2 is YFSETQ. Trimming took 4 bases from V and 9 from J, leaving 11 bases between them. The CDR3 DNA sequence: TGCGCCAGCAGCACCGGGAATGTTTCACCCCTCCACTTT. Translating gives CASSTGNVSPLHF.

This chain links TRBV6-6 with TRBJ1-2; maybe TRBD1 (6 bases). Trimming removed 8 bases at V and 5 bases at J, with 15 bases between. This CDR3 region has 13 residues. The germline CDR1 and CDR2 sequences are MNHNY and SVGAGI (reference sequence). The CDR3 DNA reads as TGTGCCAGCCTCCTAGGGGGGGGGTATGGCTACACCTTC. It codes for CASLLGGGYGYTF.

This rearrangement joins TRBV19 to TRBJ1-6; perhaps TRBD1 as D (6 bases). The germline gives CDR1 LNHDA, CDR2 SQIVND (reference sequence). The ends were cut back, 11 bases at V and 8 bases at J, with 19 bases in the middle. The CDR3 is 14 amino acids. The CDR3 nucleotides read TGTGCCCGAAAGGGGGTCGAACCCCATTCACCCCTCCACTTT. Its translation: CARKGVEPHSPLHF.

The chain uses TRBV7-3 and TRBJ1-2; D is ambiguous. Trimming shortened V by 2 bases and J by 4 bases, and 5 bases separated the two germline ends. Germline CDR1 SGHTA, CDR2 FQGTGA. The CDR3 totals 12 residues. CDR3 sequence: CASSLEGYGYTF. The DNA of the CDR3 is TGTGCCAGCAGCTTAGAGGGCTATGGCTACACCTTC.

V gene TRBV5-1 combines with J gene TRBJ1-4; D may be TRBD1 (6 bases). The CDR3 loop spans 15 amino acids. Trimming shortened V by 2 bases and J by 3 bases, and 11 bases separated the two germline ends. CDR1 and CDR2 (germline): SGHRS, YFSETQ. CDR3 nucleotide sequence: TGCGCCAGCAGCTTTTCAGGGGTGGCTAATGAAAAACTGTTTTTT. Protein: CASSFSGVANEKLFF.

The CDR3 region is CASKDRGFTEAFF. CDR3 coding DNA: TGTGCCAGTAAGGACAGGGGGTTCACTGAAGCTTTCTTT. The V and J genes are TRBV19 and TRBJ1-1, with TRBD1 matching 10 bases. This CDR3 is built from 13 residues. Trimming at V came to 7 bases and at J to 4 bases, leaving 3 bases not matched to a gene. Germline V gene sequence: CDR1 LNHDA, CDR2 SQIVND (reference sequence).

The V and J genes are TRBV19 and TRBJ2-1, with a possible D match to TRBD1 (5 bases). The germline V gene has CDR1 LNHDA and CDR2 SQIVND (reference sequence). The length of the CDR3 is 13 residues. Trimming stripped 5 bases from V and 4 bases from J, with 9 bases between. The chain's CDR3 is CASSQQGYNEQFF. The CDR3 DNA reads as TGTGCCAGTAGTCAGCAGGGATACAATGAGCAGTTCTTC.

The V gene is TRBV7-9, the J gene TRBJ2-1; TRBD1 might be the D (6 bases). V lost 3 bases to trimming and J lost 5 bases, with 26 bases between them. The CDR3 has 19 residues. Germline lookup yields CDR1 SEHNR and CDR2 FQNEAQ (reference sequence). The chain's CDR3 is CASSLLGDVYRADHNEQFF. Written as DNA, the CDR3 is TGTGCCAGCAGCTTGCTTGGTGACGTTTACAGGGCAGATCACAATGAGCAGTTCTTC.